The clone carrying this T cell receptor (beta chain) was counted at least ten times. This record belongs to a study of regulatory T cells in long-lasting Graves disease. Study details: Patients with new Graves' disease had used antithyroid drugs below 3 months.

To make TCR beta libraries, researchers used iRepertoire HTBI primers and Arm-PCR of CDR3 regions. TCRdb reprocessed the multiplex PCR reads via MiXCR and lists one record per CDR3 protein. The sample shows 200,000 to 250,000 distinct CDR3 sequences, around 20% of them seen only once. Trimming at V came to 4 bases and at J to 1 base, leaving 6 bases not matched to a gene. CDR3 length equals 16 residues. Time point here: newly diagnosed GD, antithyroid drugs for less than 3 months. Extracted RNA from PBMCs served as the source of the TCR library. Another study also made use of these data, one on T cells in Graves' hyperthyroidism and ophthalmopathy. That report adds: Pregnant or lactating patients were excluded, as were those with uncontrolled infection or other autoimmune disease. On the basis of clinical symptoms, serum thyroxine and TRAb, thyroid ultrasound and orbital computed tomography, diagnoses were made. Blood also carried most thyroid clonotypes expanded above 0.001.

The chain has TRBV12-3 or TRBV12-4 and TRBJ2-1; the match to TRBD1 covers 8 bases. The clonotype was recovered from a woman aged 30 to 39 with Graves disease. The source material was peripheral blood mononuclear cells (PBMCs), sampled at new diagnosis, from a patient treated with antithyroid drugs. DNA for the CDR3: TGTGCCAGCAGTTGGGTGGGACAGGTTTCCTACAATGAGCAGTTCTTC. Its translation: CASSWVGQVSYNEQFF.